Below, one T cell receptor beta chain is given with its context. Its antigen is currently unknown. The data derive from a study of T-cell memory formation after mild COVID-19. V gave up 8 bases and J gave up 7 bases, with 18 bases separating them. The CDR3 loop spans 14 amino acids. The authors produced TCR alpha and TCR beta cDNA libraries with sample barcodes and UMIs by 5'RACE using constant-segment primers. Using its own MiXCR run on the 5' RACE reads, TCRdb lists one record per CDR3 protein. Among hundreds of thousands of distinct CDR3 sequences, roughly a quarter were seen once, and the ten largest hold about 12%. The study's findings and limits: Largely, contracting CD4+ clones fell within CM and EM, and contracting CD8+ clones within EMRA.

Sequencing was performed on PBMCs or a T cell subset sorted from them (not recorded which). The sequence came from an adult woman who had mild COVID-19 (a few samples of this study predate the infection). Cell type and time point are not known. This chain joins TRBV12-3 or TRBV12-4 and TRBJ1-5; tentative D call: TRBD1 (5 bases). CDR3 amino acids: CASSRGRAQQPQHF. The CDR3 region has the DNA TGTGCCAGCTCAAGGGGTAGGGCCCAGCAGCCCCAGCATTTT.